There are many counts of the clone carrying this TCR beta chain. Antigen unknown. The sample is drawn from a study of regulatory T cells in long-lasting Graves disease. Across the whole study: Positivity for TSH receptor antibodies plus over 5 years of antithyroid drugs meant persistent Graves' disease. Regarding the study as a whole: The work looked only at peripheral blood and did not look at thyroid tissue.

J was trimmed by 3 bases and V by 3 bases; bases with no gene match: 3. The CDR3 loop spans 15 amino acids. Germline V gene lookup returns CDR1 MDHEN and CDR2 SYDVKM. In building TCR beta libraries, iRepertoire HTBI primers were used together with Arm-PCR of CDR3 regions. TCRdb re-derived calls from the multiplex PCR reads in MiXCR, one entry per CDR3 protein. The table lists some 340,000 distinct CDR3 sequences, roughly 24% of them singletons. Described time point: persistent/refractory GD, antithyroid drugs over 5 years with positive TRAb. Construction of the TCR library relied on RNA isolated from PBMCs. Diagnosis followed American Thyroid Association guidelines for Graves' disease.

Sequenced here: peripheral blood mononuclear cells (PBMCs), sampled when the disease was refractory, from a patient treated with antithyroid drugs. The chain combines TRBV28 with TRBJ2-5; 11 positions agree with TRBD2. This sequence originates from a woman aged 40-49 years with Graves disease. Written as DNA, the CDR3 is TGTGCCAGCAGTTTCCTAGCGGGGGGCGAAGAGACCCAGTACTTC. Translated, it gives CASSFLAGGEETQYF.